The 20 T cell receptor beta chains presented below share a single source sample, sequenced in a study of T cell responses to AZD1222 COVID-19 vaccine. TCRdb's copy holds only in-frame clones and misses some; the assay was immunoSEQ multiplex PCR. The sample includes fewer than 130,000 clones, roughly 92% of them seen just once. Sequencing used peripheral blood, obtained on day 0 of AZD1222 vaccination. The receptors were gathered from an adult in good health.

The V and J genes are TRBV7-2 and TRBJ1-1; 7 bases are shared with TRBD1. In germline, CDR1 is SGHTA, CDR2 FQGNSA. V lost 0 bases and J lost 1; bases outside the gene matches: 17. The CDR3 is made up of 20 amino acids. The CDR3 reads CASSLARIPGQNRQNTEAFF. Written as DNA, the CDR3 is TGTGCCAGCAGCTTAGCCCGGATACCGGGACAGAATAGACAGAACACTGAAGCTTTCTTT.

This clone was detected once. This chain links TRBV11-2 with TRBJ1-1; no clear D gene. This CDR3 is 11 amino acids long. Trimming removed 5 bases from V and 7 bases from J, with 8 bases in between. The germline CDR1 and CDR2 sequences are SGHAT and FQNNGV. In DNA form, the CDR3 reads TGTGCCAGCAGCCAAAAACGTGAAGCTTTCTTT. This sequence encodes CASSQKREAFF. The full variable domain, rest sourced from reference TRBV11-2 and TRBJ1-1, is EAGVAQSPRYKIIEKRQSVAFWCNPISGHATLYWYQQILGQGPKLLIQFQNNGVVDDSQLPKDRFSAERLKGVDSTLKIQPAKLEDSAVYLCASSQKREAFFGQGTRLTVV.

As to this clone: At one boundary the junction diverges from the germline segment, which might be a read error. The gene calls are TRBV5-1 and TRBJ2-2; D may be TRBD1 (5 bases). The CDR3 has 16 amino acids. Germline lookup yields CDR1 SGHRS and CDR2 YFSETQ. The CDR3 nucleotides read TGCGCCAGCAGTTTGGGGAATCAGGGCAGTTCCGGGGAGCTGTTTTTT. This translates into CASSLGNQGSSGELFF.

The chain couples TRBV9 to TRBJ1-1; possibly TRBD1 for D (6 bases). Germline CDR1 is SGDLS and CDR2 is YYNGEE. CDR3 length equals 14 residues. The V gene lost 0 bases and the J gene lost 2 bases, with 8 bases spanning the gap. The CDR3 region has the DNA TGTGCCAGCAGCGTAGCACAGGGAAACACTGAAGCTTTCTTT. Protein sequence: CASSVAQGNTEAFF.

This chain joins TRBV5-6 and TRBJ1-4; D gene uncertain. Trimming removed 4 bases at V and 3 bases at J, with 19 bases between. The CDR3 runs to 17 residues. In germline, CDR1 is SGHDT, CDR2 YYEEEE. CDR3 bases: TGTGCCAGCAGCCCGGACGGGCGAGGGCGGTCTAATGAAAAACTGTTTTTT. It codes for CASSPDGRGRSNEKLFF. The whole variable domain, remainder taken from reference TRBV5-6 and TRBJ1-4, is DAGVTQSPTHLIKTRGQQVTLRCSPKSGHDTVSWYQQALGQGPQFIFQYYEEEERQRGNFPDRFSGHQFPNYSSELNVNALLLGDSALYLCASSPDGRGRSNEKLFFGSGTQLSVL.

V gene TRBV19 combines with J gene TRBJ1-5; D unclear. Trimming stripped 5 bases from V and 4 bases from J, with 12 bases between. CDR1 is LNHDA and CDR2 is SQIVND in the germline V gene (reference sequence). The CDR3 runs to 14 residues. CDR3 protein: CASSPPGLNQPQHF. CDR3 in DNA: TGTGCCAGTAGTCCGCCGGGATTAAATCAGCCCCAGCATTTT. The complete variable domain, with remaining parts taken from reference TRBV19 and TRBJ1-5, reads DGGITQSPKYLFRKEGQNVTLSCEQNLNHDAMYWYRQDPGQGLRLIYYSQIVNDFQKGDIAEGYSVSREKKESFPLTVTSAQKNPTAFYLCASSPPGLNQPQHFGDGTRLSIL.

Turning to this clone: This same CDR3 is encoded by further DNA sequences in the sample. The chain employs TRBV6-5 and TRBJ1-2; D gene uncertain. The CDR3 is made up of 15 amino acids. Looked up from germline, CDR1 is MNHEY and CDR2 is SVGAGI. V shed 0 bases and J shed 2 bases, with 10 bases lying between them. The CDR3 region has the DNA TGTGCCAGCAGTTACTCGAGTGGAGGGAACTATGGCTACACCTTC. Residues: CASSYSSGGNYGYTF.

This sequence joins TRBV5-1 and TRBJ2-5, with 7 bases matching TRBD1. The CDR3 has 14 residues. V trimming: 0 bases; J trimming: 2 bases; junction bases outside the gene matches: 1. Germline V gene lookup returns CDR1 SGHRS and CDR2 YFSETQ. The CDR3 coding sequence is TGCGCCAGCAGCTTGGAGACAGGGCAAGAGACCCAGTACTTC. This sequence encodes CASSLETGQETQYF.

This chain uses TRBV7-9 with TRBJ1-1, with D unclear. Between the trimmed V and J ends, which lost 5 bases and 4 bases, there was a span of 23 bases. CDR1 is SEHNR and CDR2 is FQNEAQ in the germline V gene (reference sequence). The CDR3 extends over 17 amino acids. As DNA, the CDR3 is TGTGCCAGCAGCCCTAGGGATTGGGGAGGGTTAGCCACTGAAGCTTTCTTT. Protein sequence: CASSPRDWGGLATEAFF.

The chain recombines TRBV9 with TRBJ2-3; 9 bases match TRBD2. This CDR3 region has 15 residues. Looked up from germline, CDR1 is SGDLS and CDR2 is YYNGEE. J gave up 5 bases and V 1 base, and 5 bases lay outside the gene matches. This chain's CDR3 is CASSVRPSGEDTQYF. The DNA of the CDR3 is TGTGCCAGCAGCGTAAGACCTAGCGGGGAAGATACGCAGTATTTT.

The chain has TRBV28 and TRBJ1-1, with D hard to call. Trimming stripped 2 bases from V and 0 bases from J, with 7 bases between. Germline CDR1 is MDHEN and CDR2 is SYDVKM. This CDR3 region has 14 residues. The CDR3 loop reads CASSLGSVNTEAFF. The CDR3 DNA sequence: TGTGCCAGCAGTTTAGGCAGCGTGAACACTGAAGCTTTCTTT.

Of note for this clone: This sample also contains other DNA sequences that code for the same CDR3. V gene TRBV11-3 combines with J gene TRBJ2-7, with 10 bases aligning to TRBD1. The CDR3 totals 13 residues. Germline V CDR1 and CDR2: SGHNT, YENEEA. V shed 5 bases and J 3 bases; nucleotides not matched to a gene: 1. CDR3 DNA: TGTGCCAGCAGCCGGGACAGGGGCTACGAGCAGTACTTC. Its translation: CASSRDRGYEQYF.

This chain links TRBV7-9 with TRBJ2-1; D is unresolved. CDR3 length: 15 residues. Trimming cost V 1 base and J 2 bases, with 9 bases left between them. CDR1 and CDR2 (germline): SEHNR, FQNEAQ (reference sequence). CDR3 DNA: TGTGCCAGCAGCTTAGGTAGGAAACCCTACAATGAGCAGTTCTTC. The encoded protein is CASSLGRKPYNEQFF.

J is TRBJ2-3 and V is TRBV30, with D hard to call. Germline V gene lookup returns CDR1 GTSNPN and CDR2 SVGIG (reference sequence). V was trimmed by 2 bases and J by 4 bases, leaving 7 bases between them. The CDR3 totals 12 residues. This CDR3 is CAWSPLADTQYF. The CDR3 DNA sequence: TGTGCCTGGAGTCCCTTAGCAGATACGCAGTATTTT.

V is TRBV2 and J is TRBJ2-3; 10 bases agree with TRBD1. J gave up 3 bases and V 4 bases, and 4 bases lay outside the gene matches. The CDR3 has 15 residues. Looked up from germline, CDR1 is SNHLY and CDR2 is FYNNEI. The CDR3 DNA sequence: TGTGCCAGCAGTGTGGACAGGGGGTGGACAGATACGCAGTATTTT. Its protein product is CASSVDRGWTDTQYF.

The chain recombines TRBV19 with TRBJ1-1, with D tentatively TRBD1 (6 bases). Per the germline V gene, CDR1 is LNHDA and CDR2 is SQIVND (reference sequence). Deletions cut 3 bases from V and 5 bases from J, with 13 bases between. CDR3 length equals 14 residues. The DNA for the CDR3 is TGTGCCAGTAGTATGGACCAGGGGTGGACTGAAGCTTTCTTT. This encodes CASSMDQGWTEAFF. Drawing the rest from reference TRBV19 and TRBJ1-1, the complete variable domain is DGGITQSPKYLFRKEGQNVTLSCEQNLNHDAMYWYRQDPGQGLRLIYYSQIVNDFQKGDIAEGYSVSREKKESFPLTVTSAQKNPTAFYLCASSMDQGWTEAFFGQGTRLTVV.

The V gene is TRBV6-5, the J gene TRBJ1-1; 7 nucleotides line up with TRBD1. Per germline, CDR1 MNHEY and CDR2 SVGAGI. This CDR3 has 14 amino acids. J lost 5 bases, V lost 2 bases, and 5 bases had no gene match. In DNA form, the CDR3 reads TGTGCCAGCAGTTACAGGGGGCTGAGGACTGAAGCTTTCTTT. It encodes CASSYRGLRTEAFF.

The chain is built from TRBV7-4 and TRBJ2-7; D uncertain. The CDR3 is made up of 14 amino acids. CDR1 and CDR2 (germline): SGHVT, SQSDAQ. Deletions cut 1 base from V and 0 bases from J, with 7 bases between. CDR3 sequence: CASSLDPVSYEQYF. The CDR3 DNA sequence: TGTGCCAGCAGCTTAGACCCGGTCTCCTACGAGCAGTACTTC.

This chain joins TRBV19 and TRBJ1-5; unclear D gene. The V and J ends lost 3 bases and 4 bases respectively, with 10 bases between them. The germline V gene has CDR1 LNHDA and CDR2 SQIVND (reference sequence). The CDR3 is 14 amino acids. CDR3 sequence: CASSILRRNQPQHF. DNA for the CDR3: TGTGCCAGTAGTATTCTCAGGAGAAATCAGCCCCAGCATTTT.

In DNA form, the CDR3 reads TGCAGCGTTGTAGGTGCTAACTATGGCTACACCTTC. Its translation is CSVVGANYGYTF. V and J are TRBV29-1 and TRBJ1-2; D call uncertain. There are 12 residues in the CDR3. CDR1 and CDR2 from the germline V gene are SQVTM and ANQGSEA. V was clipped by 4 bases and J by 0 bases, with 6 bases between them.